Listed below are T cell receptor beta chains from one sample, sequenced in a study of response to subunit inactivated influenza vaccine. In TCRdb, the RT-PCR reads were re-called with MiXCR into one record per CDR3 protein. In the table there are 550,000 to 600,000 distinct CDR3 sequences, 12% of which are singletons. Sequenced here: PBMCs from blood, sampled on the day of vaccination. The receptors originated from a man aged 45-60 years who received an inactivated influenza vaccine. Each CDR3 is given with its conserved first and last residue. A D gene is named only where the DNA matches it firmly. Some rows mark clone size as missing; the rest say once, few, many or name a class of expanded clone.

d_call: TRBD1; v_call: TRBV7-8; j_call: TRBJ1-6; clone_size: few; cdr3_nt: TGTGCCAGCAGCTGGGGACAGGGAGGTTCACCCCTCCACTTT; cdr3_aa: CASSWGQGGSPLHF
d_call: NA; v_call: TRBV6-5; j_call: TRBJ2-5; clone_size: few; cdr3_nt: TGTGCCAGCAGTTACGGTTCTAGCCGGGAGACCCAGTACTTC; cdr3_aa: CASSYGSSRETQYF
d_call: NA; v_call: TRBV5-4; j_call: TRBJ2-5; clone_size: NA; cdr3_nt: TGTGCCAGCAGCTTGGTAGCGGACCGCCAAGAGACCCAGTACTTC; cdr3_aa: CASSLVADRQETQYF
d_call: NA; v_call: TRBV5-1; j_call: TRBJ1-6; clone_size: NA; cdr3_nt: TGCGCCAGCAGCTTGGACAGGGAACATTCACCCCTCCACTTT; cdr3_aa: CASSLDREHSPLHF
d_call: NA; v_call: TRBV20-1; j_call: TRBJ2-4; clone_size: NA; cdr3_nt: TGCAGTGCTAGAGATTTATCCGGAGGAGACATTCAGTACTTC; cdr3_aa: CSARDLSGGDIQYF
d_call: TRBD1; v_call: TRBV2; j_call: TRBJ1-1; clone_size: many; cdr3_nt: TGTGCCAGCAGTGAGAACAGGGGGTATTCAGCTTTCTTT; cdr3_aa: CASSENRGYSAFF
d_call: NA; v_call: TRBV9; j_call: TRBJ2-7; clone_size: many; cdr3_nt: TGTGCCAGCAGCGGGACTTCCTACGAGCAGTACTTC; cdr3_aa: CASSGTSYEQYF
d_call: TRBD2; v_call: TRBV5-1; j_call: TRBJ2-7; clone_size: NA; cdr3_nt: TGCGCCAGCAGCTTGGTATTAGCGGGAGACTACGAGCAGTACTTC; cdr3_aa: CASSLVLAGDYEQYF
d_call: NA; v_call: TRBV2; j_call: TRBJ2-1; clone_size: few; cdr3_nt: TGTGCCAGGAGGTCTGGGAAGGACAATGAGCAGTTCTTC; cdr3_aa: CARRSGKDNEQFF
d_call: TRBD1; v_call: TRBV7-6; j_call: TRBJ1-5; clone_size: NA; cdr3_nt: TGTGCCAGCAGCTACCGACTCCACAGGGGGGATAGCAATCAGCCCCAGCATTTT; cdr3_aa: CASSYRLHRGDSNQPQHF
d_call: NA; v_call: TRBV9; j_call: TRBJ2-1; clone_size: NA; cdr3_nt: TGTGCCAGCAGCGGCGGAATTAGAGGGGTCTCCTACAATGAGCAGTTCTTC; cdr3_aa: CASSGGIRGVSYNEQFF
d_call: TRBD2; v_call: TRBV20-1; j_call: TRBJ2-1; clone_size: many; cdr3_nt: TGCAGTGCGCGGACTAGCGTAGGGCAGTTCTTC; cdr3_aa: CSARTSVGQFF
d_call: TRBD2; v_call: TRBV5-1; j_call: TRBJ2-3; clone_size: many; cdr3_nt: TGCGCCAGCAGCTTGGTTAGCGGGGTCTACGTCTCAGATACGCAGTATTTT; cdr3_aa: CASSLVSGVYVSDTQYF
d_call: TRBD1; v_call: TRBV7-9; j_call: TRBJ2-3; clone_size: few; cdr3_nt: TGTGCCAGCAGCTTAGTGGGGGACAGAAGCAGCACAGATACGCAGTATTTT; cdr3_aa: CASSLVGDRSSTDTQYF
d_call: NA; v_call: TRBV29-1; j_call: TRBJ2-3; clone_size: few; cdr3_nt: TGCAGCGTTGCCGGGACACCGAGCACAGATACGCAGTATTTT; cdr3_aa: CSVAGTPSTDTQYF
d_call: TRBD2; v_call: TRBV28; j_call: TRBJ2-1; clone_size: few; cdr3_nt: TGTGCCAGCAGCAAACTAAGCGGGATCTACAATGAGCAGTTCTTC; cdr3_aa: CASSKLSGIYNEQFF
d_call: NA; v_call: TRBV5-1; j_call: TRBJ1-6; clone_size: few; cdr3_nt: TGCGCCAGCAGATCGGACAGTAATTCACCCCTCCACTTT; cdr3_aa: CASRSDSNSPLHF
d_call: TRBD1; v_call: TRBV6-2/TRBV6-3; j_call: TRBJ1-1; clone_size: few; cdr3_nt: TGTGCCAGCAGCAGGGGGTCAGGCACCCAGAACACTGAAGCTTTCTTT; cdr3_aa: CASSRGSGTQNTEAFF
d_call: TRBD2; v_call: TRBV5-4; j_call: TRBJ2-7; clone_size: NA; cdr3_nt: TGTGCCAGCAGCCGTAGCGGGAGTACGTCTTACGAGCAGTACTTC; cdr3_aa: CASSRSGSTSYEQYF
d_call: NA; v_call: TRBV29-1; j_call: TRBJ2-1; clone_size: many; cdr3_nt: TGCAGCGTTGGGAGGAGGGCGGGCTCCTACAATGAGCAGTTCTTC; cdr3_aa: CSVGRRAGSYNEQFF
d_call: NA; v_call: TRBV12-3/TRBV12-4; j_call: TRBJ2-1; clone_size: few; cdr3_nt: TGTGCCAGCAGAATAGCGCAAAATGAGCAGTTCTTC; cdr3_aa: CASRIAQNEQFF
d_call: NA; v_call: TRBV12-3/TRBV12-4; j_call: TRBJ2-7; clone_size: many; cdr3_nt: TGTGCCACGGGCGCGGGGCAGCTCCTGGTCTACGAGCAGTACTTC; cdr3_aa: CATGAGQLLVYEQYF
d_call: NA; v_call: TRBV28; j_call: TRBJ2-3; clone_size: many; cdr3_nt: TGTGCCAGCAGTCCTCAGCCCATTTACAGATCCGGACTGAGCTTCACAGATACGCAGTATTTT; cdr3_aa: CASSPQPIYRSGLSFTDTQYF
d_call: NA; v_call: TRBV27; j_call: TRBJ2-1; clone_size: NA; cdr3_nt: TGTGCCAGCAGTCCTATCTCCCGGGACAATCCTGAGCAGTTCTTC; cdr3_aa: CASSPISRDNPEQFF
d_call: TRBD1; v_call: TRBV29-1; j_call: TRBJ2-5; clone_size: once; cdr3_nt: TGCAGCGCTTTGCAGGGGGTACAAGAGACCCAGTACTTC; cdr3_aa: CSALQGVQETQYF
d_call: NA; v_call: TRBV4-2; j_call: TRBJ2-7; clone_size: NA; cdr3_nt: TGTGCCAGCAGCCAAGACACGACGGGAGAGCCACTCTACGAGCAGTACTTC; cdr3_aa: CASSQDTTGEPLYEQYF
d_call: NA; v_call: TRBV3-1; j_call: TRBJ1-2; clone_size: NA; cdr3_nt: TGTGCCAGCAGCCAAGATCCACAGAGGAAGGATGGCTACACCTTC; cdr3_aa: CASSQDPQRKDGYTF
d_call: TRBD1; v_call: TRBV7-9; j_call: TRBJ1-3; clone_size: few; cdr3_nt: TGTGCCAGCAGCTTAGGAGGGGGCAATGGAAACACCATATATTTT; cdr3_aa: CASSLGGGNGNTIYF
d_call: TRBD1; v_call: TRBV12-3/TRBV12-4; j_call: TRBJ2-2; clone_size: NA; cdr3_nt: TGTGCCAGCAGCTTAGGACAGGGATTTATCGGGGAGCTGTTTTTT; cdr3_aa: CASSLGQGFIGELFF
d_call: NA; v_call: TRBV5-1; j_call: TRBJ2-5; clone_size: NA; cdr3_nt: TGCGCCAGCAGCGAGCTCAGGGCGGGACCAACCCAAGAGACCCAGTACTTC; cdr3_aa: CASSELRAGPTQETQYF
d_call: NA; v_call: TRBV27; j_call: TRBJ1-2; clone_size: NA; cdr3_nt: TGTGCCAGCAGTTCGTTTTCCGCGGGAGCCCTCAGGGGCTACACCTTC; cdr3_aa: CASSSFSAGALRGYTF
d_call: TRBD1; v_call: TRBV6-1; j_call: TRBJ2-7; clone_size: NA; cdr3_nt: TGTGCCAGCAGTCGACAGGGTGTCAACTACGAGCAGTACTTC; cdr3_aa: CASSRQGVNYEQYF
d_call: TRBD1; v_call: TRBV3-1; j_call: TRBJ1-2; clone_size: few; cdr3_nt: TGTGCCAGCACCGACCAAAGGACAGGGGGCTTGTATGGCTACACCTTC; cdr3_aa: CASTDQRTGGLYGYTF